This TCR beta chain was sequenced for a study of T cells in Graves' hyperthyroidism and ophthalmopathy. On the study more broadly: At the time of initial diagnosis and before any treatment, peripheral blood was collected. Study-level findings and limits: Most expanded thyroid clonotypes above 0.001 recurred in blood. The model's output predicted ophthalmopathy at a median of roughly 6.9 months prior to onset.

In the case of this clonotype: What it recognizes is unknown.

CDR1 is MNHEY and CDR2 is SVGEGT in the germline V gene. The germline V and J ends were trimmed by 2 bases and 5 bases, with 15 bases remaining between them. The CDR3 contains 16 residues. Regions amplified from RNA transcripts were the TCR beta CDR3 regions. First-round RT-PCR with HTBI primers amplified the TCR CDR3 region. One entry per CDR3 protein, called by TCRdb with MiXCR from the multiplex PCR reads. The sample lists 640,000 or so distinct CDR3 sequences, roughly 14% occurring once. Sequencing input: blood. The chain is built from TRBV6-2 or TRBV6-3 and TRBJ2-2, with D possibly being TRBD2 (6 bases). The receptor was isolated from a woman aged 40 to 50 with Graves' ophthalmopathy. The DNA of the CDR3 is TGTGCCAGCAGTTACGAGGGGCTAGCGTATACCGGGGAGCTGTTTTTT. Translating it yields CASSYEGLAYTGELFF.